A selection of T cell receptor beta chains follows, all from one sample in a study of prognosis after radiotherapy for stage I lung cancer. TCRdb reanalysed the multiplex PCR reads using MiXCR and keeps one entry per CDR3 protein. This table holds roughly 9,000 distinct CDR3 sequences, 62% found once. The source material was PBMCs, sampled before or after stereotactic body radiation therapy (not recorded which). These receptors all come from a donor aged 50 or older with non-small cell lung cancer. Both conserved end residues are part of each CDR3. Each record gives: J gene, V gene, CDR3 protein.

>TRBJ1-6|TRBV5-6
CASSFFGVNSPLHF
>TRBJ2-3|TRBV11-2
CASSLDGGGVDTQYF
>TRBJ2-3|TRBV5-1
CASSNTDTQYF
>TRBJ1-6|TRBV6-1
CASISNRGYSPLHF
>TRBJ2-7|TRBV9
CASSVDLGATGEQYF
>TRBJ2-1|TRBV29-1
CSVIFLAGSYNEQFF
>TRBJ1-2|TRBV19
CASSIGIGTNYGYTF
>TRBJ1-1|TRBV7-6
CASSLQGGDTEAFF
>TRBJ2-7|TRBV9
CASSLVGVRYNEQYF
>TRBJ2-1|TRBV3-1
CASSQTGYNEQFF
>TRBJ2-3|TRBV9
CASSPGTSDGTDTQYF
>TRBJ2-7|TRBV11-1
CASSLFIGEGEQYF
>TRBJ2-2|TRBV7-3
CASSPLGTSGRAGAGELFF
>TRBJ1-2|TRBV6-2/TRBV6-3
CASSGQGLDYGYTF